This entry lists 26 T cell receptor beta chains sequenced from one sample in a study of blood T cell repertoires in COVID-19. The assay was immunoSEQ multiplex PCR, and TCRdb's table has in-frame clones only and misses some. The data show around 45,000 clones, with roughly nine tenths seen just once and approximately 16% held by the top ten. The material sequenced was peripheral blood. The receptors were sampled from a man aged 60 to 69 with active or convalescent COVID-19.

The rearrangement uses TRBV12-3 or TRBV12-4 and TRBJ2-1; D unresolved. The CDR3 loop spans 12 amino acids. Trimming stripped 1 base from V and 16 bases from J, with 14 bases between. This CDR3 reads CASSLGLFAVFF. The CDR3 DNA is TGTGCCAGCAGTTTAGGGCTCTTCGCGGTATTCTTC.

J is TRBJ2-5 and V is TRBV5-1; maybe TRBD2 (5 bases). V dropped 1 base and J dropped 2 bases, with 9 bases sitting between them. The CDR3 length is 14 residues. CDR1 and CDR2 (germline): SGHRS, YFSETQ. CDR3 sequence: CASSLFLAQETQYF. CDR3 bases: TGCGCCAGCAGCTTGTTTTTAGCGCAAGAGACCCAGTACTTC.

The chain couples TRBV19 to TRBJ1-2; D is uncertain. The CDR3 is 14 amino acids. Germline V lookup: CDR1 LNHDA, CDR2 SQIVND (reference sequence). The V end was cut by 6 bases, the J end by 0 bases, with 11 bases between. The DNA for the CDR3 is TGTGCCAGTAGGGCCTGGGCCGCTAACTATGGCTACACCTTC. Its translation is CASRAWAANYGYTF.

This chain joins TRBV9 and TRBJ2-6; D gene ambiguous. Germline V gene lookup returns CDR1 SGDLS and CDR2 YYNGEE. This CDR3 is 17 amino acids long. With 0 bases removed from V and 1 base from J, the gap between germline ends came to 11 bases. DNA of the CDR3: TGTGCCAGCAGCGTAGGTTTAGTAATATCTGGGGCCAACGTCCTGACTTTC. This sequence encodes CASSVGLVISGANVLTF.

This chain links TRBV4-2 with TRBJ1-1; D gene uncertain. Trimming shortened V by 4 bases and J by 1 base, and 7 bases separated the two germline ends. CDR1 is LGHNA and CDR2 is YNFKEQ in the germline V gene. This CDR3 spans 13 amino acids. CDR3 in amino acids: CASSPRENTEAFF. CDR3 nucleotide sequence: TGTGCCAGCAGCCCAAGAGAGAACACTGAAGCTTTCTTT.

The rearrangement joins TRBV28 to TRBJ1-2; the match to TRBD1 covers 7 bases. The germline V gene has CDR1 MDHEN and CDR2 SYDVKM. V lost 4 bases to trimming and J lost 0 bases; unmatched junction nucleotides: 8. The CDR3 extends over 16 amino acids. This CDR3 reads CASSSPRGTANYGYTF. CDR3 bases: TGTGCCAGCAGTTCCCCCCGGGGGACAGCTAACTATGGCTACACCTTC.

V is TRBV4-3 and J is TRBJ1-6; possible D gene TRBD1, 5 bases. This CDR3 spans 16 amino acids. Germline loops: CDR1 LGHNA, CDR2 YSLEER. V shed 0 bases and J shed 7 bases, with 13 bases lying between them. This chain's CDR3 is CASSQDRRVGNSPLHF. In DNA, the CDR3 is TGCGCCAGCAGCCAAGATCGCAGGGTTGGGAATTCACCCCTCCACTTT.

V usage is TRBV5-4 and J usage is TRBJ2-7, with D perhaps TRBD2 (7 bases). Trimming removed 6 bases at V and 7 bases at J, with 20 bases between. The CDR3 totals 14 residues. The germline V gene has CDR1 SGHNT and CDR2 YYREEE (reference sequence). The CDR3: CASMNGGPAGEQYF. The DNA of the CDR3 is TGTGCCAGCATGAACGGGGGCCCAGCGGGGGAGCAGTACTTC.

The rearrangement links TRBV15 to TRBJ1-1; TRBD1 aligns across 7 bases. The germline CDR1 and CDR2 sequences are LNHNV and YYDKDF (reference sequence). V lost 4 bases to trimming and J lost 11 bases; unmatched junction nucleotides: 10. The CDR3 loop spans 13 amino acids. DNA of the CDR3: TGTGCCACCAGCACCCGATGGACAGGTTTTGCTTTCTTT. Amino acids: CATSTRWTGFAFF.

This clone was seen more than once but under ten times. The V call is TRBV19, the J call TRBJ1-5; D gene unclear. The germline V gene has CDR1 LNHDA and CDR2 SQIVND (reference sequence). Trimming took off 5 bases at V and 3 bases at J, with 14 bases between the two ends. This CDR3 has 15 residues. The CDR3 loop reads CASSYTPGYNQPQHF. The CDR3, as DNA: TGTGCCAGTAGTTATACCCCAGGCTACAATCAGCCCCAGCATTTT.

The chain recombines TRBV9 with TRBJ1-1; D may be TRBD1 (5 bases). There are 13 residues in the CDR3. Trimming took 3 bases from V and 4 from J, leaving 10 bases between them. Germline assignment: CDR1 SGDLS and CDR2 YYNGEE. The CDR3 bases are TGTGCCAGCAGCGCCAGGGTGAGCACTGAAGCTTTCTTT. It specifies CASSARVSTEAFF. Full variable domain (outside the CDR3, taken from reference TRBV9 and TRBJ1-1): DSGVTQTPKHLITATGQRVTLRCSPRSGDLSVYWYQQSLDQGLQFLIQYYNGEERAKGNILERFSAQQFPDLHSELNLSSLELGDSALYFCASSARVSTEAFFGQGTRLTVV.

V and J are TRBV6-1 and TRBJ1-1; 10 nucleotides align to TRBD1. Germline loops: CDR1 MNHNS, CDR2 SASEGT. This CDR3 has 16 residues. Unmatched junction bases numbered 5, after V lost 3 bases and J lost 1 base. CDR3 coding DNA: TGTGCCAGCAGTGACCTACGGACAGGGGGGAACACTGAAGCTTTCTTT. Protein sequence: CASSDLRTGGNTEAFF.

This clone has a handful of counts. This rearrangement joins TRBV5-4 to TRBJ1-2; D unresolved. The CDR3 consists of 14 residues. Germline V CDR1 and CDR2: SGHNT, YYREEE (reference sequence). Trimming cost V 1 base and J 0 bases, with 7 bases left between them. The CDR3: CASSLRGPNYGYTF. The DNA for the CDR3 is TGTGCCAGCAGCTTGAGAGGGCCTAACTATGGCTACACCTTC.

The V and J genes are TRBV27 and TRBJ2-7; maybe TRBD2 (6 bases). CDR1 and CDR2 from the germline V gene are MNHEY and SMNVEV (reference sequence). V was shortened by 0 bases and J by 4 bases, with 13 bases between the two germline ends. The CDR3 sequence is 15 residues long. The CDR3 DNA sequence: TGTGCCAGCAGTTTATCAGTCGGGGAGGCGTACGAGCAGTACTTC. Translating gives CASSLSVGEAYEQYF.

This chain uses TRBV30 with TRBJ2-6, with D possibly TRBD1 on 6 matching bases. Trimming took off 4 bases at V and 3 bases at J, with 19 bases between the two ends. The germline V gene has CDR1 GTSNPN and CDR2 SVGIG (reference sequence). The CDR3 loop spans 17 amino acids. The CDR3 region has the DNA TGTGCCTGGACCAGAGGGTACAGGGTACGTGGGGCCAACGTCCTGACTTTC. It is translated as CAWTRGYRVRGANVLTF. The whole variable domain, remainder taken from reference TRBV30 and TRBJ2-6, is SQTIHQWPATLVQPVGSPLSLECTVEGTSNPNLYWYRQAAGRGLQLLFYSVGIGQISSEVPQNLSASRPQDRQFILSSKKLLLSDSGFYLCAWTRGYRVRGANVLTFGAGSRLTVL.

The chain couples TRBV7-2 to TRBJ1-2, with D perhaps matching TRBD1 (6 bases). Germline V gene data show CDR1 as SGHTA and CDR2 as FQGNSA. This CDR3 contains 12 residues. Trimming stripped 5 bases from V and 8 bases from J, with 12 bases between. CDR3 protein: CASSLNRVGYTF. For the CDR3, the DNA is TGTGCCAGCAGCCTCAACAGGGTCGGCTACACCTTC.

The chain is built from TRBV18 and TRBJ1-5, with a possible D match to TRBD1 (5 bases). The V end was cut by 5 bases, the J end by 0 bases, with 8 bases between. The CDR3 extends over 14 amino acids. CDR1 KGHSH and CDR2 LQKENI come from the germline V gene. CDR3 bases: TGTGCCAGCTCAAAGACAGATAGCAATCAGCCCCAGCATTTT. Its protein product is CASSKTDSNQPQHF.

This rearrangement joins TRBV6-6 to TRBJ1-1; 10 nucleotides line up with TRBD1. This CDR3 comprises 14 residues. Trimming took 2 bases from V and 3 from J; bases not matched to a gene: 0. Germline V gives CDR1 MNHNY, CDR2 SVGAGI (reference sequence). The CDR3 DNA follows: TGTGCCAGCAGTTACGGGACAGGGGACACTGAAGCTTTCTTT. This gives the protein CASSYGTGDTEAFF.

V gene TRBV19 combines with J gene TRBJ1-1; a weak D match, TRBD1 (6 bases). Germline V gene sequence: CDR1 LNHDA, CDR2 SQIVND (reference sequence). Trimming removed 6 bases at V and 5 bases at J, with 10 bases between. The CDR3 totals 12 residues. CDR3 sequence reads: CASRNRETEAFF. The CDR3 nucleotides are TGTGCCAGTAGGAACAGGGAGACTGAAGCTTTCTTT.

The rearrangement joins TRBV28 to TRBJ1-3; 7 bases match TRBD1. The CDR3 totals 14 residues. V was pared by 10 bases and J by 3 bases, with 9 bases of the junction left unmatched. The germline CDR1 and CDR2 sequences are MDHEN and SYDVKM. The chain's CDR3 is CATVQGPNGNTIYF. DNA of the CDR3: TGTGCCACGGTACAGGGGCCAAATGGAAACACCATATATTTT. The variable domain in full, with the rest retrieved from reference TRBV28 and TRBJ1-3, is DVKVTQSSRYLVKRTGEKVFLECVQDMDHENMFWYRQDPGLGLRLIYFSYDVKMKEKGDIPEGYSVSREKKERFSLILESASTNQTSMYLCATVQGPNGNTIYFGEGSWLTVV.

The chain carries TRBV29-1 and TRBJ2-1; D unresolved. Germline lookup yields CDR1 SQVTM and CDR2 ANQGSEA. V was pared by 7 bases and J by 0 bases, with 13 bases between. CDR3 size: 14 residues. CDR3 protein: CSGGRASSYNEQFF. The CDR3 bases are TGCAGCGGAGGTCGCGCCAGCTCCTACAATGAGCAGTTCTTC.

The chain joins TRBV2 to TRBJ2-7, with TRBD2 matching 7 bases. The germline V gene has CDR1 SNHLY and CDR2 FYNNEI. Losses at the gene ends were 5 bases for V and 3 bases for J; bases not matched to a gene: 7. The CDR3 sequence is 14 residues long. The CDR3 loop reads CASSSQRGGYEQYF. As DNA, the CDR3 is TGTGCCAGCAGTTCACAGCGGGGAGGCTACGAGCAGTACTTC.

This rearrangement joins TRBV9 to TRBJ2-3; 16 bases match TRBD2. This CDR3 contains 17 residues. Germline CDR1 SGDLS, CDR2 YYNGEE. The trim removed 3 bases at V and 5 bases at J, leaving 6 bases unmatched. The CDR3 DNA is TGTGCCAGCAGCGCCGGGACTAGCGGGGGGGCGATAGATACGCAGTATTTT. It encodes CASSAGTSGGAIDTQYF.

This chain joins TRBV28 and TRBJ2-1; D possibly corresponds to TRBD2 (5 bases). V shed 5 bases and J shed 7 bases, with 9 bases lying between them. This CDR3 contains 12 residues. Germline assignment: CDR1 MDHEN and CDR2 SYDVKM. The CDR3 sequence is CASSLGVNEQFF. In DNA form, the CDR3 reads TGTGCCAGCAGTCTCGGGGTGAATGAGCAGTTCTTC.

The rearrangement joins TRBV11-2 to TRBJ2-3, with 9 bases identical to TRBD2. This CDR3 has 16 amino acids. Per the germline V gene, CDR1 is SGHAT and CDR2 is FQNNGV. V lost 5 bases and J lost 4; bases outside the gene matches: 10. The CDR3 DNA sequence: TGTGCCAGCAGCGGTCGGACTAGCGATTTATCAGATACGCAGTATTTT. Its protein product is CASSGRTSDLSDTQYF.

This clone occurred once. The gene calls are TRBV4-1 and TRBJ2-7; 9 nucleotides agree with TRBD1. V gave up 1 base and J gave up 3 bases; unmatched junction bases: 7. In germline, CDR1 is MGHRA, CDR2 YSYEKL. CDR3 size: 16 residues. This CDR3 is CASSQAGTGTVYEQYF. CDR3 in DNA: TGCGCCAGCAGCCAAGCCGGGACAGGGACCGTCTACGAGCAGTACTTC.